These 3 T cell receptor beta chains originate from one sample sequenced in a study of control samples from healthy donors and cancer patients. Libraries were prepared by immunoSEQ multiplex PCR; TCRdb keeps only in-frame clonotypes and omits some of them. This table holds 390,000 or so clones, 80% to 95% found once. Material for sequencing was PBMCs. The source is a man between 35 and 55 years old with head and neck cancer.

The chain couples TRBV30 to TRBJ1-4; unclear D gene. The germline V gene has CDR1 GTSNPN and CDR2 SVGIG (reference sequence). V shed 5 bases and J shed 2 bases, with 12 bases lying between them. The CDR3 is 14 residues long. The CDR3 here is CAWGNPGTNEKLFF. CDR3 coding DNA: TGTGCCTGGGGAAACCCGGGCACTAATGAAAAACTGTTTTTT.

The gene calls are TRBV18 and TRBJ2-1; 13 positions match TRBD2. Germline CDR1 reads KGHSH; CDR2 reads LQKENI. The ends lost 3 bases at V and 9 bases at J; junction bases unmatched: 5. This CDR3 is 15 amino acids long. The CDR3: CASSPGLAGKGEQFF. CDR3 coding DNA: TGTGCCAGCTCACCGGGACTAGCGGGGAAGGGTGAGCAGTTCTTC. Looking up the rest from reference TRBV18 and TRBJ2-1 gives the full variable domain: NAGVMQNPRHLVRRRGQEARLRCSPMKGHSHVYWYRQLPEEGLKFMVYLQKENIIDESGMPKERFSAEFPKEGPSILRIQQVVRGDSAAYFCASSPGLAGKGEQFFGPGTRLTVL.

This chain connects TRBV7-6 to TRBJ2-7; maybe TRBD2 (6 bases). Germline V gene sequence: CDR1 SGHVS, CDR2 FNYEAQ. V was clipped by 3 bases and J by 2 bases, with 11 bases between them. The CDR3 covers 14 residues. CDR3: CASSFASATYEQYF. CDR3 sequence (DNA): TGTGCCAGCAGCTTCGCTAGCGCAACCTACGAGCAGTACTTC.